Given below is one TCR beta chain in context. The cohort comprised adults aged about 18 to 100 years residing in 20 to 30 US areas. Profiling relied on immunoSEQ multiplex PCR, and the TCRdb table lists in-frame clones only, not all of them. The sample holds 210,000 or so clones; 86% are singletons and the top ten take 2.5% to 3.5%. This record comes from a study of blood T cell repertoires in COVID-19. Study as a whole: Cohort 3 recovered donors had two negative PCRs, clearance, or symptom resolution. Acute and convalescent COVID-19 specimens originated in the United States, Italy and Spain.

Germline lookup yields CDR1 MGHRA and CDR2 YSYEKL. The CDR3 is made up of 16 amino acids. The J segment lost 0 bases and the V segment lost 6 bases, leaving 3 bases of the junction unmatched. J is TRBJ1-6 and V is TRBV4-1; 9 nucleotides line up with TRBD1. The clonotype was recovered from a woman aged 45-59 years in a cohort exposed to, infected with or recovered from COVID-19 (not recorded which). The sequenced sample consisted of PBMCs or T cells enriched from blood (not recorded which). This CDR3 reads CASSETGGSYNSPLHF. The CDR3 DNA sequence: TGCGCCAGCAGTGAGACAGGGGGCTCCTATAATTCACCCCTCCACTTT.